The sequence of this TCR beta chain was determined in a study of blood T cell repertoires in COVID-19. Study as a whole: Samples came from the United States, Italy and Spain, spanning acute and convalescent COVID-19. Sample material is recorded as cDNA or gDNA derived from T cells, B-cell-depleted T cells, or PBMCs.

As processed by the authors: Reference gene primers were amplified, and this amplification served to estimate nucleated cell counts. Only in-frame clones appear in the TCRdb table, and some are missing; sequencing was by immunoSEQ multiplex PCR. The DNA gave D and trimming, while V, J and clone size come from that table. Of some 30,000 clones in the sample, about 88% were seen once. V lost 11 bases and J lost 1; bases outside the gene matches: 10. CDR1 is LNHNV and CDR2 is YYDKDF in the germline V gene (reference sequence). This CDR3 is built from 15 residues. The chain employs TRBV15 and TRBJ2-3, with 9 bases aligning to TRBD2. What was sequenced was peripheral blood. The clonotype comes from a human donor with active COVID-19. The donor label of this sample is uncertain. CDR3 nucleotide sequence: TGTGCCGCAGGTGTAGGCGGGGGGGGCACAGATACGCAGTATTTT. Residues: CAAGVGGGGTDTQYF.